The 8 T cell receptor beta chains presented below share a single source sample, sequenced in a study of blood T cell repertoires in COVID-19. Libraries were prepared by immunoSEQ multiplex PCR; TCRdb keeps only in-frame clonotypes and omits some of them. The repertoire holds over 55,000 clones, with 85% to 90% as singletons. The sample was peripheral blood. Receptors were obtained from a man aged 50-59 years with active COVID-19.

The chain joins TRBV11-2 to TRBJ1-2; TRBD1 agrees at 9 bases. This CDR3 spans 15 amino acids. J lost 8 bases, V lost 1 base, and 8 bases had no gene match. CDR1 and CDR2 from the germline V gene are SGHAT and FQNNGV. The CDR3 here is CASSLGTGVARGYTF. CDR3 sequence (DNA): TGTGCCAGCAGCTTAGGGACAGGGGTTGCAAGAGGCTACACCTTC.

The chain combines TRBV7-8 with TRBJ2-1; a weak D match, TRBD2 (6 bases). The V and J ends lost 5 bases and 6 bases respectively, with 14 bases between them. There are 14 residues in the CDR3. Germline loops: CDR1 SGHVS, CDR2 FQNEAQ. CDR3 region: CASSLRLDGNEQFF. The DNA of the CDR3 is TGTGCCAGCAGCCTGAGACTAGATGGCAATGAGCAGTTCTTC. The variable domain in full, with the rest retrieved from reference TRBV7-8 and TRBJ2-1, is GAGVSQSPRYKVAKRGQDVALRCDPISGHVSLFWYQQALGQGPEFLTYFQNEAQLDKSGLPSDRFFAERPEGSVSTLKIQRTQQEDSAVYLCASSLRLDGNEQFFGPGTRLTVL.

In its sample, this clone was seen a few times. This chain connects TRBV18 to TRBJ2-7; the D gene is possibly TRBD1 (6 bases). Trimming removed 3 bases from V and 7 bases from J, with 13 bases in between. The CDR3 covers 13 residues. Germline V lookup: CDR1 KGHSH, CDR2 LQKENI. CDR3 region: CASSPGTGKEQYF. CDR3 nucleotides: TGTGCCAGCTCACCGGGAACAGGGAAAGAGCAGTACTTC. The full variable domain, rest sourced from reference TRBV18 and TRBJ2-7, is NAGVMQNPRHLVRRRGQEARLRCSPMKGHSHVYWYRQLPEEGLKFMVYLQKENIIDESGMPKERFSAEFPKEGPSILRIQQVVRGDSAAYFCASSPGTGKEQYFGPGTRLTVT.

This clone was seen once. V usage is TRBV28 and J usage is TRBJ1-4; the D gene is possibly TRBD1 (5 bases). The length of the CDR3 is 16 residues. V was shortened by 6 bases and J by 4 bases, with 18 bases between the two germline ends. The germline CDR1 and CDR2 sequences are MDHEN and SYDVKM. CDR3 nucleotide sequence: TGTGCCAGCAGACCGGCGAGACAGAACTATAATGAAAAACTGTTTTTT. It is translated as CASRPARQNYNEKLFF.

The rearrangement joins TRBV19 to TRBJ1-1; no clear D gene. CDR3 length: 13 amino acids. Looked up from germline, CDR1 is LNHDA and CDR2 is SQIVND (reference sequence). V gave up 2 bases and J gave up 2 bases, with 6 bases separating them. This CDR3 reads CASSISRNTEAFF. CDR3 DNA: TGTGCCAGTAGTATATCCAGAAACACTGAAGCTTTCTTT. Supplemented by reference TRBV19 and TRBJ1-1, the full variable domain reads DGGITQSPKYLFRKEGQNVTLSCEQNLNHDAMYWYRQDPGQGLRLIYYSQIVNDFQKGDIAEGYSVSREKKESFPLTVTSAQKNPTAFYLCASSISRNTEAFFGQGTRLTVV.

The chain is built from TRBV2 and TRBJ2-5; 8 bases fit TRBD2. CDR1 and CDR2 from the germline V gene are SNHLY and FYNNEI. The CDR3 is 15 amino acids. The V gene end was trimmed by 6 bases and the J gene end by 4 bases; junction bases not matched to a gene: 10. The CDR3 nucleotides are TGTGCCAGCAGAGATCTTACGGCGGGGGGAGAGACCCAGTACTTC. This codes for CASRDLTAGGETQYF.

This chain connects TRBV5-8 to TRBJ1-3; weak D call: TRBD1 (5 bases). Trimming cost V 4 bases and J 0 bases, with 11 bases left between them. This CDR3 is 15 amino acids long. From germline, CDR1 is SGHTS and CDR2 YDEGEE. Written as DNA, the CDR3 is TGTGCCAGCAGCGTGGGACTGTTCTCTGGAAACACCATATATTTT. Protein: CASSVGLFSGNTIYF.

The chain is built from TRBV5-1 and TRBJ2-5; D may be TRBD2 (6 bases). The CDR3 is 15 amino acids. The V gene's germline CDR1 is SGHRS and CDR2 YFSETQ. V was pared by 0 bases and J by 5 bases, with 14 bases between. CDR3 nucleotide sequence: TGCGCCAGCAGCTTGGGTGGGAGGACCAGGGAGACCCAGTACTTC. This encodes CASSLGGRTRETQYF.